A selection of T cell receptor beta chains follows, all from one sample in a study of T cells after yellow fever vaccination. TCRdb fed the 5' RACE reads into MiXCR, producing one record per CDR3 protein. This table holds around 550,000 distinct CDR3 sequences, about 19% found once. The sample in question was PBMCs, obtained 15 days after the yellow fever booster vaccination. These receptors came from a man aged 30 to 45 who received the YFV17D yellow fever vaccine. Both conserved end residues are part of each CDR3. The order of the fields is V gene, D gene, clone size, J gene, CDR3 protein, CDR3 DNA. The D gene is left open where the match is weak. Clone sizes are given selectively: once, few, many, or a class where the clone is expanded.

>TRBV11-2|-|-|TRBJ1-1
CASSLRGLGEAFF
TGTGCCAGCAGCTTACGGGGACTCGGTGAAGCTTTCTTT
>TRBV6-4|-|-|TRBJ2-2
CASSIQGGSTGELFF
TGTGCCAGCAGTATCCAGGGGGGAAGCACCGGGGAGCTGTTTTTT
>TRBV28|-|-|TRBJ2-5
CASSFLGLAQETQYF
TGTGCCAGCAGTTTTTTAGGACTCGCACAAGAGACCCAGTACTTC
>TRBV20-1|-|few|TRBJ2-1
CSARDVGYEQFF
TGCAGTGCTAGAGATGTTGGCTATGAGCAGTTCTTC
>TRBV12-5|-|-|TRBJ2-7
CASGPGPITGEQYF
TGTGCTAGTGGGCCGGGACCTATAACGGGAGAGCAGTACTTC
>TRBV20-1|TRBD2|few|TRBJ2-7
CSARKPGTSGYEQYF
TGCAGTGCTAGAAAGCCCGGGACTAGCGGCTACGAGCAGTACTTC
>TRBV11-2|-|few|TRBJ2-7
CASSLDLLAEQYF
TGTGCCAGCAGCTTAGATCTACTGGCCGAGCAGTACTTC
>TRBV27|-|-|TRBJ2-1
CASSYSYYNEQFF
TGTGCCAGCAGTTACTCATACTACAATGAGCAGTTCTTC
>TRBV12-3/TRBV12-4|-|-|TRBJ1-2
CASSYLLQGGNYGYTF
TGTGCCAGCAGTTATTTACTACAGGGAGGGAACTATGGCTACACCTTC
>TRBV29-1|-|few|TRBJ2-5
CSVNQFQETQYF
TGCAGCGTTAACCAGTTCCAAGAGACCCAGTACTTC